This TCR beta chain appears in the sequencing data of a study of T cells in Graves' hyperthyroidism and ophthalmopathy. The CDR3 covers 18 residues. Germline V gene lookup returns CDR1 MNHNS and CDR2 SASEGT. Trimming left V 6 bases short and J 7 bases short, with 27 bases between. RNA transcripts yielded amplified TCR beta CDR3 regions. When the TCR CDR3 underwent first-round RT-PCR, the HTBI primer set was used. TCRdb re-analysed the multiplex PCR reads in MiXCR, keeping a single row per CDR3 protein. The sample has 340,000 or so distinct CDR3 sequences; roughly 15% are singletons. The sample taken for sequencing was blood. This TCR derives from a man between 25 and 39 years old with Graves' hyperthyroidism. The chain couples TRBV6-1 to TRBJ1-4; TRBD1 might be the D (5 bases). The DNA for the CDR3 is TGTGCCAGCAGCGCGCTCCGTGGGGGGATAAGATTGGGTGAAAAACTGTTTTTT. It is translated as CASSALRGGIRLGEKLFF.